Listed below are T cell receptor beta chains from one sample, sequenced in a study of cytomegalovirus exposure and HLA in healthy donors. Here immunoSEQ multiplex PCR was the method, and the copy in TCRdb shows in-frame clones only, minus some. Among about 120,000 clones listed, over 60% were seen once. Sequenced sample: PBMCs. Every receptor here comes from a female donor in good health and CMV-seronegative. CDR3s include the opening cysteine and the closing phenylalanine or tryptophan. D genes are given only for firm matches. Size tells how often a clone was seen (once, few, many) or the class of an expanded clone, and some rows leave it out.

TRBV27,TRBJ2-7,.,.,TGTGCCAGCAGCTCCACTCGGGGGACAGCCCTACAGCAGTACTTC,CASSSTRGTALQQYF
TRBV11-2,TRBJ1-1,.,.,TGTGCCAGCAGCAACAATAAGAACACTGAAGCTTTCTTT,CASSNNKNTEAFF
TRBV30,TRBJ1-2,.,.,TGTGCCTGGAGCCCTACTTTAAACTATGGCTACACCTTC,CAWSPTLNYGYTF
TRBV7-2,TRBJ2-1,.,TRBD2,TGTGCCAGCAGCTTGGTAGCGGGGGGTACTAGCAATGAGCAGTTCTTC,CASSLVAGGTSNEQFF
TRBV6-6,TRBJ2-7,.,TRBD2,TGTGCCAGCAGTTACTCGCGGACTAGCGGGGGTTACGAGCAGTACTTC,CASSYSRTSGGYEQYF
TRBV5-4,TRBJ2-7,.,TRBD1,TGTGCCAGCAGCTTACAGGGGTCCTACGAGCAGTACTTC,CASSLQGSYEQYF
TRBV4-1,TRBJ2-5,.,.,TGCGCCAGCAGCCAAGTAACGGGACAAGAGACCCAGTACTTC,CASSQVTGQETQYF
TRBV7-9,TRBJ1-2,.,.,TGTGCCAGCAGCTTACAAACAGGGAACTATGGCTACACCTTC,CASSLQTGNYGYTF
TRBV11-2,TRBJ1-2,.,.,TGTGCCAGCAGCTTCTCCGGGACACAGTATGGCTACACCTTC,CASSFSGTQYGYTF
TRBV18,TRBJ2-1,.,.,TGTGCCAGCTCACCCGTCCGCGCCTACAATGAGCAGTTCTTC,CASSPVRAYNEQFF
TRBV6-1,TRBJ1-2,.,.,TGTGCCAGCAGTTCTGAAAGGGTGGGGGGTTATGGCTACACCTTC,CASSSERVGGYGYTF
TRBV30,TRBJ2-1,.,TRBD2,TGTGCCTGGAGTACAAATAGCGGGGCTCGGTTCTTC,CAWSTNSGARFF
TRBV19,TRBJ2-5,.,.,TGTGCCAGTAGAAGTTTTTCGGACATCCAAGAGACCCAGTACTTC,CASRSFSDIQETQYF
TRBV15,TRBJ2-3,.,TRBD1,TGTGCCACCAGCAGAGTTACCGGGACAGCTGGGGGTACGCAGTATTTT,CATSRVTGTAGGTQYF
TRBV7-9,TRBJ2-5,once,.,TGTGCCAGCAGCTTAATCTTGGGTGTGAGGGTGGAGACCCAGTACTTC,CASSLILGVRVETQYF
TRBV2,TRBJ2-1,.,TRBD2,TGTGCCAGCATCATTCGGGACGGGGCCCTAGCGGGAAATGAGCAGTTCTTC,CASIIRDGALAGNEQFF
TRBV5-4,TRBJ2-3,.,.,TGTGCCACCTCTATGGGGACTCCTGTCAATACGCAGTATTTT,CATSMGTPVNTQYF
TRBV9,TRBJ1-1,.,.,TGTGCCAGCAGCGTAGAGGGGGGGCCCTCAGGCATGAACACTGAAGCTTTCTTT,CASSVEGGPSGMNTEAFF
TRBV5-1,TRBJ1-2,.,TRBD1,TGCGCCAGCAGCTTAGACAGGGGCGGCTACACCTTC,CASSLDRGGYTF
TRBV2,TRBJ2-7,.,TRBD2,TGTGCCAGCAGTGACAGGGTAGCGGGGGGGTACGAGCAGTACTTC,CASSDRVAGGYEQYF
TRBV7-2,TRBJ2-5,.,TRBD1,TGTGCCAGCAGCTTACCCCGGGACAGGAGAGAAGAGACCCAGTACTTC,CASSLPRDRREETQYF
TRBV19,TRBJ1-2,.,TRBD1,TGTGCCAGTACCCAACCTGGGGGGACAGGGAGGAAGAGTGGCTACACCTTC,CASTQPGGTGRKSGYTF
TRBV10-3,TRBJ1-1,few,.,TGTGCCATCAGTGCAGGGGTCACTGAAGCTTTCTTT,CAISAGVTEAFF
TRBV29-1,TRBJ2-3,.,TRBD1,TGCAGCGCAACGGGACAGGGGTTTACAGATACGCAGTATTTT,CSATGQGFTDTQYF